This T cell receptor (beta chain) was documented in a study of CD8 T cell repertoires and HIV-1 epitope variants. Study information: Separate from the cultures, 1M uncultured T cells served as baseline.

Clones were read by immunoSEQ multiplex PCR, and TCRdb kept only the in-frame ones, dropping some. The sample contains tens of thousands of clones, 74% of which appear only once. Germline CDR1 and CDR2: KGHSH and LQKENI. Trimming at V came to 0 bases and at J to 6 bases, leaving 6 bases not matched to a gene. The CDR3 covers 15 residues. The TCR was taken from a male donor with HIV. The sample consisted of uncultured baseline CD8+ T cells from peripheral blood mononuclear cells (PBMCs). J is TRBJ2-5 and V is TRBV18; 8 nucleotides align to TRBD1. For the CDR3, the DNA is TGTGCCAGCTCACCACCGAGGACAGGGCCAAAGACCCAGTACTTC. Translation: CASSPPRTGPKTQYF. Complete variable domain (other parts from reference TRBV18 and TRBJ2-5): NAGVMQNPRHLVRRRGQEARLRCSPMKGHSHVYWYRQLPEEGLKFMVYLQKENIIDESGMPKERFSAEFPKEGPSILRIQQVVRGDSAAYFCASSPPRTGPKTQYFGPGTRLLVL.